The clone carrying this T cell receptor beta chain turned up a few times. How the authors handled the data: Quantification of nucleated cells was approximated via reference gene primer amplification. The table came from immunoSEQ multiplex PCR; TCRdb's copy has only in-frame clones and leaves some out. Clone size and the V and J calls come from that table; the DNA yielded D and trimming. The sample records 20,000 to 30,000 clones, around four fifths being singletons. The V gene's germline CDR1 is LNHDA and CDR2 SQIVND (reference sequence). Trimming cost V 4 bases and J 1 base, with 17 bases left between them. The CDR3 is 17 amino acids. This entry comes from a study of blood T cell repertoires in COVID-19. The overall study: The study drew acute and convalescent COVID-19 samples from the United States, Italy and Spain. Nucleic acid was either cDNA or gDNA, and it came from T cells, B-cell-depleted T cells, or PBMCs.

This TCR came from a human donor in a cohort sampled during active COVID-19. Sequenced: peripheral blood. This chain connects TRBV19 to TRBJ1-5, with D perhaps matching TRBD1 (5 bases). The CDR3: CASSTQGAGRSNQPQHF. In DNA, the CDR3 is TGTGCCAGTAGTACCCAGGGAGCGGGTCGCAGCAATCAGCCCCAGCATTTT.